These 8 T cell receptor beta chains came from one sample sequenced in a study of early T cells in non-severe SARS-CoV-2 infection (dated by TCRdb to the early 2020s). The method was 5' RACE. TCRdb shows the sequencer as NextSeq 500. Through fastp at Q25 and MiXCR, TCRdb rebuilt clones from the public reads, retaining in-frame beta chains. Each record represents a unique CDR3 protein, reported with the most common genes and DNA among its rows. This sample has tens of thousands of distinct CDR3 sequences in its table, and 5% to 7.5% of those were observed once. The ten biggest clones cover more than 5% of the sample. This specimen was whole blood, taken at baseline. All receptors derive from an adult who was a healthcare worker with PCR-confirmed SARS-CoV-2 infection or an uninfected control (not recorded which).

This clonotype was seen at least ten times. The chain is built from TRBV5-1 and TRBJ2-5; the D gene could be TRBD1 or TRBD2 (5 bases each). From germline, CDR1 is SGHRS and CDR2 YFSETQ. V was pared by 1 base and J by 2 bases, with 15 bases between. The CDR3 consists of 16 residues. The chain's CDR3 is CASSLSGTASQETQYF. CDR3 nucleotides: TGCGCCAGCAGCTTGTCCGGGACGGCCAGTCAAGAGACCCAGTACTTC.

This clonotype has only a few counts. V usage is TRBV7-8 and J usage is TRBJ2-3; TRBD2 matches at 10 bases. The CDR3 runs 15 residues. Trimming removed 6 bases from V and 2 bases from J; junction bases left unmatched: 5. CDR1 and CDR2 (germline): SGHVS, FQNEAQ. CDR3 sequence reads: CASRSSGGLTDTQYF. The CDR3 bases are TGTGCCAGCAGGTCTAGCGGGGGCCTCACAGATACGCAGTATTTT.

This clonotype was detected only a few times. The chain is built from TRBV5-1 and TRBJ2-1, with D possibly called TRBD1 or TRBD2 (5 bases each). Germline-derived CDR1 and CDR2 are SGHRS and YFSETQ. The V end lost 4 bases, the J end lost 4 bases, and 18 bases lay between the germline ends. The CDR3 is 16 residues long. The CDR3 coding sequence is TGCGCCAGCAGCCGATTGGGCTCGGGGCCGTACAATGAGCAGTTCTTC. Amino acids: CASSRLGSGPYNEQFF.

This clonotype was found many times. The chain couples TRBV12-3 or TRBV12-4 to TRBJ1-1; no definite D call. The V gene lost 6 bases and the J gene lost 0 bases, with 5 bases spanning the gap. This CDR3 has 12 amino acids. CDR3 residues: CASRKLNTEAFF. CDR3 DNA sequence: TGTGCCAGCAGAAAATTGAACACTGAAGCTTTCTTT.

This clonotype was seen at least ten times. The CDR3, as DNA: TGCGCCAGCAGCTTGGTAGCAGGGATCAATGAGCAGTTCTTC. Its protein product is CASSLVAGINEQFF. This rearrangement joins TRBV5-1 to TRBJ2-1; tentatively, D is TRBD1 (5 bases). Germline CDR1 and CDR2: SGHRS and YFSETQ. The V and J ends lost 0 bases and 6 bases respectively, with 10 bases between them. The CDR3 contains 14 residues.

This clonotype turned up a few times. V is TRBV29-1 and J is TRBJ2-5; D is perhaps TRBD2 (5 bases). The germline gives CDR1 SQVTM, CDR2 ANQGSEA. The CDR3 runs 14 residues. V lost 2 bases to trimming and J lost 5 bases, with 15 bases between them. The CDR3 nucleotides read TGCAGCGTTGAAAGTGGAGGCCACCTGGAGACCCAGTACTTC. Its protein product is CSVESGGHLETQYF.

The table lists this clonotype with many counts. The chain carries TRBV6-5 and TRBJ1-2, with D perhaps matching TRBD1 (5 bases). This CDR3 contains 13 residues. In germline, CDR1 is MNHEY, CDR2 SVGAGI. Trimming shortened V by 7 bases and J by 2 bases, and 11 bases separated the two germline ends. CDR3 loop: CASNARGNYGYTF. The CDR3 DNA follows: TGTGCCAGCAACGCACGGGGGAACTATGGCTACACCTTC.

This clonotype turned up a few times. The chain uses TRBV4-2 and TRBJ2-3; the D gene is possibly TRBD1 (6 bases). Trimming took off 8 bases at V and 5 bases at J, with 17 bases between the two ends. The CDR3 contains 14 residues. CDR1 and CDR2 (germline): LGHNA, YNFKEQ. The chain's CDR3 is CASPHERGKDTQYF. As DNA, the CDR3 is TGTGCCAGCCCCCACGAGAGGGGGAAAGATACGCAGTATTTT.